Following are 10 T cell receptor beta chains from one sample sequenced in a study of CD8 T cells in ankylosing spondylitis (dated 2017 in TCRdb). Summary of the overall study and its limitations: Blood from ankylosing spondylitis patients appeared to be characterized by a TCR beta motif composed of 7 to 9 highly homologous amino acid variants.

No cognate antigen is known for these TCRs. The library was built by means of 5' RACE. TCRdb names Illumina HiSeq 2500 as the instrument used. TCRdb passed the public sequencing reads through fastp at Q25 and MiXCR, retaining productive beta sequences. CDR3 protein duplicates are merged, each entry listing the most common genes and DNA. The sample table lists 400,000 or so distinct CDR3 sequences, roughly 27% of them with a count of one. The top ten constitute under 0.9% of the sample. The specimen sequenced was blood, either unsorted or a sorted T cell fraction (not recorded which). These receptor sequences come from a male donor with ankylosing spondylitis.

This clonotype was counted ten times or more. The rearrangement joins TRBV2 to TRBJ1-4; D is undetermined. The CDR3 runs to 14 residues. Germline CDR1 is SNHLY and CDR2 is FYNNEI. Between the trimmed V and J ends, which lost 6 bases and 1 base, there was a span of 9 bases. CDR3 region: CASSLGVTNEKLFF. CDR3 sequence (DNA): TGTGCCAGCAGCCTCGGAGTAACTAATGAAAAACTGTTTTTT.

This clonotype was counted between two and nine times. The rearrangement links TRBV29-1 to TRBJ1-1; unclear D gene. Germline CDR1 SQVTM, CDR2 ANQGSEA. The V end lost 1 base, the J end lost 5 bases, and 8 bases lay between the germline ends. The CDR3 sequence is 12 residues long. CDR3 amino acids: CSVEVWETEAFF. CDR3 nucleotide sequence: TGCAGCGTTGAAGTCTGGGAGACTGAAGCTTTCTTT.

The chain has TRBV6-4 and TRBJ1-1; 8 nucleotides agree with TRBD1. CDR1 and CDR2 (germline): MRHNA, SNTAGT. Germline trimming cut 9 bases from V and 4 bases from J; bases unmatched to any gene: 7. This CDR3 has 13 residues. Here the CDR3 reads CASQPTGGTEAFF. In DNA form, the CDR3 reads TGTGCCAGTCAACCCACAGGGGGCACTGAAGCTTTCTTT.

This clonotype showed up just once. The rearrangement joins TRBV24-1 to TRBJ2-1; the match to TRBD1 covers 7 bases. The J segment lost 3 bases and the V segment lost 3 bases, leaving 7 bases of the junction unmatched. Germline CDR1 is KGHDR and CDR2 is SFDVKD. This CDR3 has 16 amino acids. In DNA form, the CDR3 reads TGTGCCACCAGTGATACCACAGGGGTGGTCTACAATGAGCAGTTCTTC. As protein: CATSDTTGVVYNEQFF.

This chain links TRBV12-3 or TRBV12-4 with TRBJ2-1; 9 nucleotides line up with TRBD2. V shed 5 bases, J shed 3 bases, and the junction held 14 bases outside the gene matches. The CDR3 contains 18 residues. CDR3 sequence: CASSLSIAGDSYYNEQFF. In DNA, the CDR3 is TGTGCCAGCAGTCTCTCTATAGCGGGAGACTCTTACTACAATGAGCAGTTCTTC.

V is TRBV29-1 and J is TRBJ2-3; unclear D gene. This CDR3 spans 13 amino acids. The V gene lost 8 bases and the J gene lost 2 bases, with 14 bases spanning the gap. CDR1 is SQVTM and CDR2 is ANQGSEA in the germline V gene. This CDR3 is CSTLDRHTDTQYF. CDR3 coding DNA: TGCAGCACTTTGGACCGACACACAGATACGCAGTATTTT.

This chain connects TRBV10-3 to TRBJ2-7; 8 bases fit TRBD1. The CDR3 is 15 amino acids. Germline V gene lookup returns CDR1 ENHRY and CDR2 SYGVKD. V gave up 3 bases and J gave up 3 bases; unmatched junction bases: 7. This chain's CDR3 is CAISERGQGYYEQYF. In nucleotides, the CDR3 is TGTGCCATCAGTGAACGAGGACAGGGATACTACGAGCAGTACTTC.

The rearrangement joins TRBV7-2 to TRBJ2-2; 7 bases map to TRBD1. The CDR3 sequence is 15 residues long. J lost 7 bases, V lost 1 base, and 6 bases had no gene match. The germline V gene has CDR1 SGHTA and CDR2 FQGNSA. The CDR3 DNA follows: TGTGCCAGCAGCTTAGTGAGGGGGCAGGTCGGGGAGCTGTTTTTT. As protein: CASSLVRGQVGELFF.

The chain couples TRBV30 to TRBJ2-5; D perhaps matches TRBD1 (6 bases). The CDR3 is 13 residues long. V lost 5 bases, J lost 5 bases, and 15 bases lay in between. Germline assignment: CDR1 GTSNPN and CDR2 SVGIG (reference sequence). CDR3: CAWAQGIRETQYF. The CDR3 DNA sequence: TGTGCCTGGGCACAGGGAATTCGGGAGACCCAGTACTTC.

The genes are TRBV18 and TRBJ2-2; D might be TRBD2 (5 bases). V was trimmed by 0 bases and J by 7 bases, leaving 21 bases between them. Germline CDR1 reads KGHSH; CDR2 reads LQKENI. This CDR3 is 18 amino acids long. CDR3 residues: CASSPPLVRVVVIGELFF. CDR3 coding DNA: TGTGCCAGCTCACCACCGTTAGTGCGGGTGGTCGTCATCGGGGAGCTGTTTTTT.